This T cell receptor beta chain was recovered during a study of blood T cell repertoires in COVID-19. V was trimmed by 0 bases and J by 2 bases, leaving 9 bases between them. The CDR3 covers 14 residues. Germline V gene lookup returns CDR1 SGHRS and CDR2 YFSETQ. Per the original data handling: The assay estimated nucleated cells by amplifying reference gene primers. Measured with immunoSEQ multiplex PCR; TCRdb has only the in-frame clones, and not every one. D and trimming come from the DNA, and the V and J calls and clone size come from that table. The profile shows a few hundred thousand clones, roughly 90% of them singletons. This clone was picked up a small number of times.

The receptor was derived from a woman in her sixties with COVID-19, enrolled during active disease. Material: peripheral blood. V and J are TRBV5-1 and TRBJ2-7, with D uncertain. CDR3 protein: CASSLAPGTYEQYF. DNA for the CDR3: TGCGCCAGCAGCTTGGCCCCGGGTACCTACGAGCAGTACTTC.